Below, one TCR beta chain is given with its context. What it recognizes is unknown. The CDR3 length is 15 residues. CDR1 and CDR2 (germline): MDHEN, SYDVKM. V shed 6 bases, J shed 4 bases, and the junction held 6 bases outside the gene matches. The sample originates from a study of OX40 agonist ivuxolimab in advanced cancers. Study-wide points: At doses 0.1 to 3.0 mg/kg, CD4+ and CD8+ clones expanded.

This table comes from immunoSEQ multiplex PCR, and its TCRdb copy is limited to in-frame clones, with some not included. The sample holds 90,000 to 95,000 clones, roughly 84% seen once. The source was CD4+ or CD8+ T cells sorted from blood, collected in a trial of the OX40 agonist ivuxolimab. The chain links TRBV28 to TRBJ1-6; 7 bases map to TRBD1. The receptor comes from an adult with an advanced solid tumor such as melanoma, head and neck, liver or kidney cancer. The CDR3, as DNA: TGTGCCAGCAGCTATGACAGGGCGTATAATTCACCCCTCCACTTT. As protein: CASSYDRAYNSPLHF. Supplemented by reference TRBV28 and TRBJ1-6, the full variable domain reads DVKVTQSSRYLVKRTGEKVFLECVQDMDHENMFWYRQDPGLGLRLIYFSYDVKMKEKGDIPEGYSVSREKKERFSLILESASTNQTSMYLCASSYDRAYNSPLHFGNGTRLTVT.